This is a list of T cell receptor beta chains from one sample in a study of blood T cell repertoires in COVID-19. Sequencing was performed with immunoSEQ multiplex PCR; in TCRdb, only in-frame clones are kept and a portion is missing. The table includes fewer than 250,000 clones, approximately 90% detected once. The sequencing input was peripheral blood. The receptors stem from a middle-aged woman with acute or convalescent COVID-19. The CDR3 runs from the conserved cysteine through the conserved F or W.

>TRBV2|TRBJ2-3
CASYVGEGTDTQYF
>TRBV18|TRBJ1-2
CASSPSELNFYGYTF
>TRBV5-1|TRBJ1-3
CASSTAGGAGNTIYF
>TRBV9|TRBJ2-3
CASSAAGGSSTDTQYF
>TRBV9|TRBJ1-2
CASSVGTGGGGSYGYTF
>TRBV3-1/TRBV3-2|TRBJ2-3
CASSQGGTKQYF
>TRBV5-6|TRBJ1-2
CASSSTWTGEGYTF
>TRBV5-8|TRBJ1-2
CASSLGGGYGYTF
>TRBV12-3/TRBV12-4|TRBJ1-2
CASTLQRGSYTF
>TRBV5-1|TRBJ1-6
CASSTQGSNSPLHF
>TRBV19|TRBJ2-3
CASTVGGSDTQYF
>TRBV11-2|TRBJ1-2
CASSPSQSGYTF
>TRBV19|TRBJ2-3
CASSMGAGGTTDTQYF
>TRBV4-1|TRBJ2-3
CASSQFRDRGADTQYF
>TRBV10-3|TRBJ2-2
CAISAGTGSNTGELFF
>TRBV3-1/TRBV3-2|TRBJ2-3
CASSQGASGVRTDTQYF
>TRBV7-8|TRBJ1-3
CASRDRSSGNTIYF
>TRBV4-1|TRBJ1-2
CASSQPRTGDYGYTF
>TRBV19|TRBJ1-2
CASSPSGTGGNYYGYTF
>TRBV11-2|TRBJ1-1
CASIPRGLNTEAFF
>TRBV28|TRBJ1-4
CASSDPGQHNEKLFF
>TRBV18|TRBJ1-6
CASSPQAGNYNSPLHF
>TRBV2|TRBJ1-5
CASSSTGVGNQPQHF
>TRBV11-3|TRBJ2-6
CASSQSHRDILTF
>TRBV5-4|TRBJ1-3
CASSFGGTSTGTGENTIYF
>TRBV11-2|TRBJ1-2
CASRQFTEDRSYGYTF
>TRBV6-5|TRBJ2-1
CASSSRAGGGLNEQFF